What follows describes a single TCR beta chain. Its antigen is not yet known. No much larger clonotype is one base removed from it; base qualities were not supplied. The TCR beta CDR3 regions were amplified from RNA transcripts. The first round of RT-PCR for the TCR CDR3 was performed with the HTBI primer set and the Qiagen OneStep RT-PCR kit. A second multiplex PCR round built the libraries, followed by size selection and purification. Paired-end sequencing of the libraries was performed with 100 bp reads on an Illumina HiSeq2000. Processing in the source paper ran as follows. SOAPnuke was used to process the raw data, throwing out any read that contained adapters or uncalled bases, had a mean Phred below 15, or lacked an exact constant-primer or identifier match. COPE v1.2.5 was used to merge the high-quality paired reads, and each unique nucleotide sequence was defined as a clonotype. Clonotypes were aligned to IMGT TRBV, TRBD and TRBJ reference segments using MiTCR v1.1. Analysis was restricted to V-J combinations with a frequency above 0.0001, which covered 99.2% of repertoires. The TCS score was defined as the ratio of F50 (clonal expansion) to E x V (chaos), calculated using BLOSUM62-based TCRdist between CDR3 peptides within each V-J. Welch's t-statistics and random forest reduced some 510 V-J features to about 13, which were used in a naive Bayes classifier (R e1071). TCRdb cleaned the public reads at Q25 with fastp, built clones with MiXCR and kept in-frame beta chains. When rows share a CDR3 protein, they turn into one entry using the most common DNA and genes. The V and J calls here are based on TCRdb, not the publication. This sample is represented by about 330,000 distinct CDR3 sequences; roughly an eighth of them were singletons. Together, the top ten hold about 37% of the sample.

This sample is part of a study of T cells in Graves' hyperthyroidism and ophthalmopathy (dated by TCRdb to about 2019). The study in broad terms: Peripheral blood was sampled at the time of initial diagnosis, prior to any treatment. Once sampling was done, hyperthyroidism patients were given methimazole at a starting dose of 30 mg daily, whereas ophthalmopathy patients were given high-dose intravenous methylprednisolone. Prospective prediction of ophthalmopathy was tested in an independent validation cohort consisting of roughly 20 hyperthyroidism patients and around 17 patients who later progressed to ophthalmopathy. To identify TCR V-J signatures that set the groups apart, the researchers used a discovery cohort of 100 patients, made up of under 45 with Graves' ophthalmopathy and 55 to 65 with stable Graves' hyperthyroidism. The 75 to 100 discovery patients were randomly divided into training and test sets at a 7:3 ratio. In roughly six Graves' hyperthyroidism patients, the study also compared T-cell repertoires from thyroid tissue with T-cell repertoires from blood. The paper describes TCR Vbeta CDR3 sequencing of 140 or so peripheral blood samples, made up of 43 ophthalmopathy patients, around 73 hyperthyroidism patients and around 17 progressor patients.

CDR1 and CDR2 are drawn from the germline V gene (reference sequence): LNHDA, SQIVND. The CDR3 measures 12 amino acids from cysteine to phenylalanine. CDR3 DNA only is kept here, 36 bases in frame from base 1. V is clipped by 3 bases and J by 8 bases, and the sequence between their germline boundaries is 10 bases long. Ophthalmopathy patients had moderately to severely active disease, Clinical Activity Score of at least 3, NOSPECS grade of at least 4, and duration under 3 months. The study excluded patients with uncontrolled infections, other autoimmune diseases, pregnancy or lactation. Diagnoses were established on the basis of clinical symptoms, serum thyroxine and TRAb, thyroid ultrasound, and orbital computed tomography. PBMCs were isolated from 10 ml of fresh peripheral blood by Ficoll-Paque density gradient centrifugation. Total RNA was extracted using Trizol reagent, and RNA quality was assessed on an Agilent 2100 Bioanalyzer.

Overall study outcomes, separate from this receptor: Ophthalmopathy was separated from stable hyperthyroidism by a 13 V-J signature model, with approximately 85% sensitivity and 81% to 82% specificity obtained in cross-validation and 80%/75% obtained in testing. Most expanded thyroid clonotypes (frequency above 0.001) were also detected in blood, suggesting blood repertoires may reflect thyroid immune responses. In validation, progression to ophthalmopathy was predicted by the model with around 70% sensitivity and 72% to 85% specificity, a median of about 6 months before onset. No statistical method was used to fix the sample size in advance, and group allocation was not hidden from the investigators.

The material sequenced was blood. The chain uses TRBV19 and TRBJ1-1; no D segment can be confidently identified. This clonotype was sampled from a middle-aged woman with Graves' ophthalmopathy. The DNA reads TGTGCCAGTAGTATCGGGGTGGCCGAAGCTTTCTTT. It codes for CASSIGVAEAFF.